The next 21 T cell receptor beta chains were all read from a single sample in a study of blood T cell repertoires in COVID-19. Method: immunoSEQ multiplex PCR; TCRdb's copy keeps in-frame clones and lacks some. The sample has about 160,000 clones, more than 80% seen once. The sequenced sample consisted of peripheral blood. These receptors were obtained from a woman between 55 and 75 years old with COVID-19, enrolled during active disease.

The chain links TRBV5-1 to TRBJ2-1; possibly TRBD1 for D (6 bases). Trimming took off 3 bases at V and 6 bases at J, with 16 bases between the two ends. This CDR3 region has 15 residues. Germline CDR1 reads SGHRS; CDR2 reads YFSETQ. CDR3 coding DNA: TGCGCCAGCAGCTGGCGGACAGAAATTACCAATGAGCAGTTCTTC. This codes for CASSWRTEITNEQFF.

In nucleotides, the CDR3 is TGTGCCAGCAGCTTAGGTAATATTATGGCAGGGGGGTATAGCAATCAGCCCCAGCATTTT. The encoded protein is CASSLGNIMAGGYSNQPQHF. The V call is TRBV7-4, the J call TRBJ1-5; 7 nucleotides align to TRBD1. There are 20 residues in the CDR3. CDR1 and CDR2 from the germline V gene are SGHVT and SQSDAQ. V was clipped by 1 base and J by 0 bases; unmatched bases: 15.

The chain combines TRBV5-6 with TRBJ1-3; D is unresolved. There are 16 residues in the CDR3. CDR1 and CDR2 (germline): SGHDT, YYEEEE. V was shortened by 0 bases and J by 0 bases, with 10 bases between the two germline ends. This CDR3 is CASSLVSANSGNTIYF. In DNA form, the CDR3 reads TGTGCCAGCAGCTTGGTTTCAGCGAACTCTGGAAACACCATATATTTT.

This chain connects TRBV11-2 to TRBJ1-3, with D possibly being TRBD1 (6 bases). There are 16 residues in the CDR3. Trimming shortened V by 1 base and J by 4 bases, and 14 bases separated the two germline ends. Germline V CDR1 and CDR2: SGHAT, FQNNGV. The chain's CDR3 is CASSLVRGGPGNTIYF. CDR3 sequence (DNA): TGTGCCAGCAGCTTAGTTCGAGGGGGTCCAGGAAACACCATATATTTT.

This chain uses TRBV2 with TRBJ1-4; 7 bases fit TRBD1. This CDR3 is built from 14 residues. Germline V gene data show CDR1 as SNHLY and CDR2 as FYNNEI. V was clipped by 4 bases and J by 8 bases; unmatched bases: 7. CDR3 nucleotide sequence: TGTGCCAGCAGTGGACAGGGCGGGGTAGAAAAACTGTTTTTT. This translates into CASSGQGGVEKLFF.

The chain combines TRBV4-1 with TRBJ2-2; 12 bases line up with TRBD2. Trimming removed 1 base from V and 6 bases from J; junction bases left unmatched: 0. Germline V lookup: CDR1 MGHRA, CDR2 YSYEKL. The CDR3 consists of 15 residues. The CDR3 sequence is CASSQGTSGAGELFF. In nucleotides, the CDR3 is TGCGCCAGCAGCCAAGGGACTAGCGGGGCCGGGGAGCTGTTTTTT.

This clone appeared a single time. The gene calls are TRBV5-1 and TRBJ1-2; 7 bases fit TRBD1. Unmatched junction bases numbered 6, after V lost 2 bases and J lost 2 bases. Per the germline V gene, CDR1 is SGHRS and CDR2 is YFSETQ. This CDR3 comprises 15 residues. DNA for the CDR3: TGCGCCAGCAGCTTACGGACAGGACCCAACTATGGCTACACCTTC. Its translation is CASSLRTGPNYGYTF.

J is TRBJ1-4 and V is TRBV2, with D unresolved. This CDR3 contains 13 residues. CDR1 is SNHLY, CDR2 FYNNEI, per germline. Trimming cost V 6 bases and J 8 bases, with 13 bases left between them. The CDR3 region has the DNA TGTGCCAGCAGAATAGGAGGTGGGGAAAAACTGTTTTTT. Residues: CASRIGGGEKLFF.

The rearrangement uses TRBV14 and TRBJ2-7; the D gene is possibly TRBD2 (5 bases). Looked up from germline, CDR1 is SGHDN and CDR2 is FVKESK. The V end lost 3 bases, the J end lost 5 bases, and 14 bases lay between the germline ends. The CDR3 length is 14 residues. Here the CDR3 DNA reads TGTGCCAGCAGCCACCCGGGGTATGGGAACGAGCAGTACTTC. Translation: CASSHPGYGNEQYF.

CDR3 amino acids: CASSVGGSRNEKLFF. The CDR3, as DNA: TGTGCCAGCAGCGTAGGCGGCAGCCGGAATGAAAAACTGTTTTTT. The chain joins TRBV9 to TRBJ1-4; D not certain. The germline V gene has CDR1 SGDLS and CDR2 YYNGEE. Trimming took off 0 bases at V and 5 bases at J, with 11 bases between the two ends. This CDR3 has 15 residues.

The CDR3: CASSLLLGTDTQYF. As DNA, the CDR3 is TGTGCCAGCAGCTTACTACTCGGCACAGATACGCAGTATTTT. The chain combines TRBV7-2 with TRBJ2-3; no clear D. From germline, CDR1 is SGHTA and CDR2 FQGNSA. With 2 bases removed from V and 1 base from J, the gap between germline ends came to 7 bases. The CDR3 consists of 14 residues.

V and J are TRBV7-2 and TRBJ1-5, with 8 bases that match TRBD1. The trim removed 3 bases at V and 7 bases at J, leaving 5 bases unmatched. CDR1 and CDR2 from the germline V gene are SGHTA and FQGNSA. There are 14 residues in the CDR3. The CDR3 loop reads CASSFGQGVQPQHF. The CDR3 DNA follows: TGTGCCAGCAGCTTCGGACAGGGAGTACAGCCCCAGCATTTT.

The J gene is TRBJ2-7, the V gene TRBV12-3 or TRBV12-4; D might be TRBD1 (5 bases). The CDR3 is 13 amino acids. Trimming took 6 bases from V and 2 from J, leaving 11 bases between them. The CDR3 loop reads CASSPDSTYEQYF. The DNA for the CDR3 is TGTGCCAGCAGCCCCGACAGTACCTACGAGCAGTACTTC.

This chain links TRBV10-3 with TRBJ2-1; maybe TRBD2 (7 bases). Looked up from germline, CDR1 is ENHRY and CDR2 is SYGVKD. Trimming stripped 6 bases from V and 8 bases from J, with 14 bases between. This CDR3 contains 13 residues. CDR3 nucleotides: TGTGCCATCAGCGGGGGGCCAATGCATGAGCAGTTCTTC. Translating gives CAISGGPMHEQFF.

The chain recombines TRBV19 with TRBJ1-2; TRBD1 matches at 9 bases. The V gene end was trimmed by 4 bases and the J gene end by 6 bases; junction bases not matched to a gene: 9. The CDR3 has 15 amino acids. CDR1 and CDR2 (germline): LNHDA, SQIVND (reference sequence). The CDR3, as DNA: TGTGCCAGTAGTAGGAGGGGACAGGGCAAACATGGCTACACCTTC. The encoded protein is CASSRRGQGKHGYTF. Full variable domain (outside the CDR3, taken from reference TRBV19 and TRBJ1-2): DGGITQSPKYLFRKEGQNVTLSCEQNLNHDAMYWYRQDPGQGLRLIYYSQIVNDFQKGDIAEGYSVSREKKESFPLTVTSAQKNPTAFYLCASSRRGQGKHGYTFGSGTRLTVV.

V and J are TRBV4-2 and TRBJ1-4; TRBD1 agrees at 8 bases. Per the germline V gene, CDR1 is LGHNA and CDR2 is YNFKEQ. CDR3 size: 16 residues. With V trimmed by 4 bases and J by 5 bases, 9 bases remained unmatched. In DNA, the CDR3 is TGTGCCAGCAGCCCGGAACCCCGGGACAGGAATGAAAAACTGTTTTTT. Translating gives CASSPEPRDRNEKLFF.

The rearrangement uses TRBV9 and TRBJ1-6; D not resolved. The CDR3 runs 12 residues. Trimming removed 3 bases at V and 8 bases at J, with 6 bases between. Per the germline V gene, CDR1 is SGDLS and CDR2 is YYNGEE. The CDR3 DNA follows: TGTGCCAGCAGCGCAAGAGATTCACCCCTCCACTTT. Translating it yields CASSARDSPLHF.

The V and J genes are TRBV6-4 and TRBJ1-1; the match to TRBD1 covers 7 bases. V dropped 10 bases and J dropped 2; count of bases not matched to a gene: 10. This CDR3 comprises 14 residues. CDR1 and CDR2 from the germline V gene are MRHNA and SNTAGT. DNA for the CDR3: TGTGCCACCCCGGGGACAGCGGCAAACACTGAAGCTTTCTTT. The encoded protein is CATPGTAANTEAFF.

The chain couples TRBV4-3 to TRBJ1-2, with a possible D match to TRBD1 (5 bases). This CDR3 contains 13 residues. Trimming removed 0 bases at V and 7 bases at J, with 9 bases between. Looked up from germline, CDR1 is LGHNA and CDR2 is YSLEER. CDR3 DNA sequence: TGCGCCAGCAGCCAAGATCGCAGGGCTGGCTACACCTTC. Residues: CASSQDRRAGYTF.

This clone was observed a handful of times. CDR3 in DNA: TGTGCCAGCAGCCATTCTCCGGGACAAAGATCCTACGAGCAGTACTTC. It codes for CASSHSPGQRSYEQYF. V is TRBV3-1 (or the pseudogene TRBV3-2) and J is TRBJ2-7; tentatively, D is TRBD1 (6 bases). Trimming took off 3 bases at V and 1 base at J, with 16 bases between the two ends. The CDR3 length is 16 residues. Germline V gives CDR1 LGHDT, CDR2 YNNKEL (reference sequence).

Here the CDR3 reads CASRTRGLEGPQHF. The CDR3 nucleotides are TGTGCAAGTCGCACAAGAGGGCTGGAGGGGCCCCAGCATTTT. This chain connects TRBV12-2 to TRBJ1-5. TRBV12-2 is a pseudogene locus. The CDR3 is made up of 14 amino acids.